The entry that follows covers one T cell receptor (beta chain) sequence. The sample originates from a study of blood T cell repertoires in COVID-19. For the study at large: Sites in the United States, Italy and Spain provided acute and convalescent COVID-19 samples. T cells, B-cell-depleted T cells, or PBMCs provided the cDNA or gDNA that served as material.

The CDR3 totals 14 residues. Sequencing used immunoSEQ multiplex PCR; TCRdb keeps in-frame clones, though not all of them. The sample lists about 140,000 clones; roughly 81% were seen once. Sequenced material: peripheral blood. The J gene is TRBJ1-2, the V gene TRBV12-1. TRBV12-1 is a pseudogene. This receptor was obtained from a woman in her forties or fifties with active or convalescent COVID-19. The CDR3 DNA is TGTGCTCCACCCAACGGGGGTTCCTTCTATGGCTACACCTTC. Translating gives CAPPNGGSFYGYTF.